This entry lists 3 T cell receptor beta chains sequenced from one sample in a study of cytomegalovirus exposure and HLA in healthy donors. 60 Vbeta and 13 Jbeta primers were used in PCR. Method: immunoSEQ multiplex PCR; TCRdb's copy keeps in-frame clones and lacks some. Of 150,000 to 200,000 clones in the sample, roughly 75% were seen once. Sequencing was performed on PBMCs. These receptor sequences come from a male donor in good health and CMV-seronegative.

The gene calls are TRBV15 and TRBJ2-3; D might be TRBD1 (7 bases). Looked up from germline, CDR1 is LNHNV and CDR2 is YYDKDF (reference sequence). Trimming removed 9 bases from V and 6 bases from J, with 16 bases in between. This CDR3 is 13 amino acids long. DNA of the CDR3: TGTGCCACTCGCAGGGGGAGGACGGATACGCAGTATTTT. Translating gives CATRRGRTDTQYF. Together with reference TRBV15 and TRBJ2-3, the CDR3 gives the full variable domain: DAMVIQNPRYQVTQFGKPVTLSCSQTLNHNVMYWYQQKSSQAPKLLFHYYDKDFNNEADTPDNFQSRRPNTSFCFLDIRSPGLGDTAMYLCATRRGRTDTQYFGPGTRLTVL.

The V gene is TRBV11-1, the J gene TRBJ2-5; maybe TRBD1 (5 bases). Germline values: CDR1 SGHAT, CDR2 FQDESV (reference sequence). This CDR3 comprises 14 residues. V was trimmed by 4 bases and J by 7 bases, leaving 16 bases between them. The CDR3 nucleotides read TGTGCCAGCAGCTATACGGTGCAGGGTGGGACCCAGTACTTC. Its protein is CASSYTVQGGTQYF.

This clone occurred a few times. The chain employs TRBV9 and TRBJ1-5; 9 nucleotides line up with TRBD1. V lost 3 bases to trimming and J lost 7 bases; unmatched junction nucleotides: 11. Per germline, CDR1 SGDLS and CDR2 YYNGEE. The CDR3 covers 16 residues. The DNA for the CDR3 is TGTGCCAGCAGCGCATCCACAGGGGGCAGTGGGCAGCCCCAGCATTTT. Its translation: CASSASTGGSGQPQHF.